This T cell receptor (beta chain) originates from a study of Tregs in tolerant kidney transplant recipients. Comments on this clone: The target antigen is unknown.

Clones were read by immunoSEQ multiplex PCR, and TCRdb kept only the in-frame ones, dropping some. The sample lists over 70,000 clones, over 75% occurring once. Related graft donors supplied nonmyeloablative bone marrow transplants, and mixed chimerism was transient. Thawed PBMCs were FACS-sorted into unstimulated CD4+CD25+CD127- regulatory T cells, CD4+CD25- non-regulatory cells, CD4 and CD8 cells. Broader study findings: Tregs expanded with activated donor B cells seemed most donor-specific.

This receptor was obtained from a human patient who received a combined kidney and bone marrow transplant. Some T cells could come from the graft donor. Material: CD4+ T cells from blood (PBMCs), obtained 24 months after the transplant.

The CDR3: CASSLGGRGEAFF. In DNA, the CDR3 is TGTGCCAGCAGTCTAGGGGGCAGGGGTGAAGCTTTCTTT. V is TRBV27 and J is TRBJ1-1, with 7 bases fitting TRBD1. The germline V gene encodes CDR1 MNHEY and CDR2 SMNVEV (reference sequence). V dropped 5 bases and J dropped 7; count of bases not matched to a gene: 7. This CDR3 contains 13 residues.